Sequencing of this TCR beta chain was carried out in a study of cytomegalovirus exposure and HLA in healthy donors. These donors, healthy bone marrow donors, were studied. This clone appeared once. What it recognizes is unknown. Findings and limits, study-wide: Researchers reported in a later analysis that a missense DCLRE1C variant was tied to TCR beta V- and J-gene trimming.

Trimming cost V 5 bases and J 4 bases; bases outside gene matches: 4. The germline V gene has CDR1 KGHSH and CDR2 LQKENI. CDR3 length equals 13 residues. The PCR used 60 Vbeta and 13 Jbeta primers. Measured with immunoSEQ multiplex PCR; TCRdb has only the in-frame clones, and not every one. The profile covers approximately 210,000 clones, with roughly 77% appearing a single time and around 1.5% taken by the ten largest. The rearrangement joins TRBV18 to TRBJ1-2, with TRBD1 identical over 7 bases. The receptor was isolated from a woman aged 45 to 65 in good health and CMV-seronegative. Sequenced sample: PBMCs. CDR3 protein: CASSRQGTYGYTF. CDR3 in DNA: TGTGCCAGCTCAAGACAGGGCACCTATGGCTACACCTTC.